The entry below gives a single T cell receptor (beta chain) sequence along with its context. The sample comes from a study of regulatory T cells in long-lasting Graves disease. The authors built TCR beta libraries using iRepertoire HTBI primers and Arm-PCR of CDR3 regions. TCRdb re-called the multiplex PCR reads through MiXCR, storing one row per CDR3 protein. The repertoire holds around 460,000 distinct CDR3 sequences, with around a fifth as singletons. Time point noted: persistent/refractory GD, antithyroid drugs over 5 years with positive TRAb. PBMC RNA was the source of the TCR library. Graves' disease diagnosis followed American Thyroid Association guidelines. An endocrinology unit in Xi'an, China, supplied the patients. This CDR3 has 15 residues. The V end lost 0 bases, the J end lost 6 bases, and 16 bases lay between the germline ends. CDR1 and CDR2 from the germline V gene are SGHRS and YFSETQ.

This rearrangement joins TRBV5-1 to TRBJ2-7; D is ambiguous. The source of this sequence is a female donor with Graves disease. Sequencing used peripheral blood mononuclear cells (PBMCs), obtained when the disease was refractory, from a patient treated with antithyroid drugs. CDR3 sequence reads: CASSLAGPVSGEQYF. The CDR3 DNA follows: TGCGCCAGCAGCTTGGCCGGGCCCGTGAGTGGCGAGCAGTACTTC.